This record concerns one T cell receptor beta chain sequence. Naive CD45RA+ and memory CD45RA-negative subsets were split from CD4+ cells. The record originates from a study of shared clonotypes between healthy human individuals. Per sorted-subset replicate PCR, input was around 200 ng DNA, representing tens of thousands of T cell genomes. Sequenced by immunoSEQ multiplex PCR; TCRdb stores in-frame clones only, minus some. Of around 2.5 million clones listed, over 85% were seen once; the top ten hold approximately 0.37%. Germline values: CDR1 MNHNY, CDR2 SVGAGI (reference sequence). The CDR3 sequence is 12 residues long. Trimming took off 8 bases at V and 4 bases at J, with 9 bases between the two ends.

Material for sequencing was naive CD4+ T cells from PBMCs. Indicated subset: CD45RA+ positively selected. The rearrangement uses TRBV6-6 and TRBJ1-3; D gene uncertain. The TCR comes from a man in his late teens or twenties in good health. Some clones in this sample may be carry-over from other donors' samples. The CDR3 DNA sequence: TGTGCCAGCGGGCTGGGGGGAAACACCATATATTTT. It yields the protein CASGLGGNTIYF.